These 26 T cell receptor beta chains share one sample of origin, sequenced in a study of T cell repertoires in cytomegalovirus infection. MiXCR, applied by TCRdb to the reads, yields one record per CDR3 protein. The sample records around 310,000 distinct CDR3 sequences, under 35% being singletons. The antigens of these receptors remain unknown. The input for sequencing was cultured PBMCs, taken from culture after CMV antigen stimulation. The receptor source for this set is a human donor in good health (CMV status not recorded). Some clones in this sample may be carry-over from other donors' samples.

V and J are TRBV6-5 and TRBJ2-1, with 9 bases that match TRBD2. V dropped 7 bases and J dropped 5; count of bases not matched to a gene: 3. This CDR3 has 13 residues. CDR1 and CDR2 (germline): MNHEY, SVGAGI. CDR3 sequence (DNA): TGTGCCAGCATGCTAGCGGGAAACAATGAGCAGTTCTTC. Translated, it gives CASMLAGNNEQFF.

This clonotype was recorded a few times. The chain links TRBV7-8 to TRBJ2-7; 7 positions agree with TRBD2. J gave up 6 bases and V 2 bases, and 4 bases lay outside the gene matches. This CDR3 has 13 amino acids. Germline values: CDR1 SGHVS, CDR2 FQNEAQ. CDR3 sequence reads: CASSLRPGGEQYF. Written as DNA, the CDR3 is TGTGCCAGCAGCTTAAGGCCGGGGGGCGAGCAGTACTTC. Combining the CDR3 with reference TRBV7-8 and TRBJ2-7 gives the whole variable domain GAGVSQSPRYKVAKRGQDVALRCDPISGHVSLFWYQQALGQGPEFLTYFQNEAQLDKSGLPSDRFFAERPEGSVSTLKIQRTQQEDSAVYLCASSLRPGGEQYFGPGTRLTVT.

This clonotype has a handful of counts. The rearrangement links TRBV12-3 or TRBV12-4 to TRBJ1-1; 7 bases are a match to TRBD1. The junction had 13 bases not matched to a gene; V was cut back by 10 bases and J by 5 bases. The CDR3 extends over 14 amino acids. This CDR3 is CATQDRLAVTEAFF. CDR3 nucleotide sequence: TGTGCCACCCAGGACAGGCTCGCTGTTACTGAAGCTTTCTTT.

The V and J genes are TRBV7-3 and TRBJ2-1; D is tentatively TRBD1 or TRBD2 (5 bases each). Per germline, CDR1 SGHTA and CDR2 FQGTGA. V was trimmed by 5 bases and J by 7 bases, leaving 12 bases between them. The CDR3 sequence is 13 residues long. Here the CDR3 reads CASSDRGGNEQFF. CDR3 bases: TGTGCCAGCAGCGATCGGGGCGGGAATGAGCAGTTCTTC.

There are many counts of this clonotype. The rearrangement uses TRBV7-2 and TRBJ1-1, with D unclear. Trimming pared 3 bases from V and 0 bases from J, leaving 8 bases between. Germline V lookup: CDR1 SGHTA, CDR2 FQGNSA. The CDR3 has 14 residues. CDR3 bases: TGTGCCAGCAGCTTTAGCACCCTGAACACTGAAGCTTTCTTT. Translated: CASSFSTLNTEAFF.

The gene calls are TRBV4-2 and TRBJ2-3; weak D call: TRBD1 (6 bases). Germline V gene data show CDR1 as LGHNA and CDR2 as YNFKEQ. Trimming took off 0 bases at V and 6 bases at J, with 10 bases between the two ends. The CDR3 consists of 14 residues. DNA of the CDR3: TGTGCCAGCAGCCAAGACAGGGGCTGGGATACGCAGTATTTT. This sequence encodes CASSQDRGWDTQYF.

There are a few counts of this clonotype. This chain links TRBV6-1 with TRBJ2-7, with 9 bases identical to TRBD2. The germline V gene encodes CDR1 MNHNS and CDR2 SASEGT. V dropped 6 bases and J dropped 5; count of bases not matched to a gene: 14. The CDR3 extends over 16 amino acids. As DNA, the CDR3 is TGTGCCAGCAGCCGCCTAGCGGGAAGTCCCTTGAACGAGCAGTACTTC. Translation gives CASSRLAGSPLNEQYF.

This clonotype was counted a few times. The J gene is TRBJ2-3, the V gene TRBV6-1; TRBD1 matches at 7 bases. V lost 6 bases, J lost 8 bases, and 5 bases stayed unmatched. CDR3 size: 12 residues. Germline CDR1 MNHNS, CDR2 SASEGT. CDR3 amino acids: CASRQPGGTQYF. CDR3 sequence (DNA): TGTGCCAGCAGGCAACCAGGGGGTACGCAGTATTTT.

This clonotype has only a few counts. V is TRBV7-4 and J is TRBJ1-2, with D possibly being TRBD1 (5 bases). This CDR3 region has 15 residues. Trimming removed 4 bases at V and 2 bases at J, with 14 bases between. CDR1 is SGHVT, CDR2 SQSDAQ, per germline. The CDR3 is CASSSPTRGNYGYTF. The CDR3 DNA reads TGTGCCAGCAGCTCGCCGACCCGGGGGAACTATGGCTACACCTTC.

This chain uses TRBV7-2 with TRBJ2-1, with TRBD2 identical over 9 bases. Germline values: CDR1 SGHTA, CDR2 FQGNSA. The CDR3 is 16 residues long. V shed 3 bases, J shed 10 bases, and the junction held 13 bases outside the gene matches. The chain's CDR3 is CASSLITAGGFEEQFF. As DNA, the CDR3 is TGTGCCAGCAGCTTGATTACAGCGGGAGGTTTCGAGGAGCAGTTCTTC.

The genes are TRBV20-1 and TRBJ2-7, with D hard to call. CDR3 length: 12 residues. The germline V gene encodes CDR1 DFQATT and CDR2 SNEGSKA (reference sequence). Trimming took off 4 bases at V and 3 bases at J, with 10 bases between the two ends. CDR3 region: CSAMAEIYEQYF. In DNA, the CDR3 is TGCAGTGCTATGGCGGAGATCTACGAGCAGTACTTC.

This clonotype appeared a few times. CDR3 sequence reads: CASGLKTGGKTEKLFF. CDR3 coding DNA: TGTGCTAGTGGTTTGAAGACAGGGGGCAAAACTGAAAAACTGTTTTTT. The chain is built from TRBV12-5 and TRBJ1-4; 10 bases align to TRBD1. CDR1 and CDR2 from the germline V gene are LGHNT and FRNRAP. Trimming took 2 bases from V and 7 from J; bases not matched to a gene: 7. CDR3 size: 16 residues.

The chain uses TRBV7-3 and TRBJ1-6; no clear D. This CDR3 contains 13 residues. Looked up from germline, CDR1 is SGHTA and CDR2 is FQGTGA. V was pared by 4 bases and J by 9 bases, with 10 bases between. The CDR3 region has the DNA TGTGCCAGCAGCTCGACTTGGAGTTCACCCCTCCACTTT. This sequence encodes CASSSTWSSPLHF. Complete variable domain (other parts from reference TRBV7-3 and TRBJ1-6): GAGVSQTPSNKVTEKGKYVELRCDPISGHTALYWYRQSLGQGPEFLIYFQGTGAADDSGLPNDRFFAVRPEGSVSTLKIQRTERGDSAVYLCASSSTWSSPLHFGNGTRLTVT.

The chain recombines TRBV7-9 with TRBJ1-5; 9 nucleotides align to TRBD1. CDR3 length: 15 amino acids. Per the germline V gene, CDR1 is SEHNR and CDR2 is FQNEAQ (reference sequence). Unmatched junction bases numbered 2, after V lost 4 bases and J lost 1 base. The CDR3, as DNA: TGTGCCAGCAGCTGGGACAGGGAGAGCAATCAGCCCCAGCATTTT. Its translation: CASSWDRESNQPQHF.

The chain links TRBV28 to TRBJ2-7, with 11 bases identical to TRBD1. Germline trimming cut 9 bases from V and 3 bases from J; bases unmatched to any gene: 4. This CDR3 is 13 amino acids long. CDR1 MDHEN and CDR2 SYDVKM come from the germline V gene. The CDR3 spells CASGDRGFYEQYF. The CDR3, as DNA: TGTGCCAGTGGGGACAGGGGGTTCTACGAGCAGTACTTC.

This clonotype was recorded a few times. This rearrangement joins TRBV7-3 to TRBJ2-2; 8 nucleotides agree with TRBD1. This CDR3 has 16 amino acids. Unmatched junction bases numbered 8, after V lost 3 bases and J lost 5 bases. The germline gives CDR1 SGHTA, CDR2 FQGTGA. For the CDR3, the DNA is TGTGCCAGCAGCTTTCTGCGACAGGGGAAAACCGGGGAGCTGTTTTTT. Its protein is CASSFLRQGKTGELFF. The full variable domain, rest sourced from reference TRBV7-3 and TRBJ2-2, is GAGVSQTPSNKVTEKGKYVELRCDPISGHTALYWYRQSLGQGPEFLIYFQGTGAADDSGLPNDRFFAVRPEGSVSTLKIQRTERGDSAVYLCASSFLRQGKTGELFFGEGSRLTVL.

The CDR3 nucleotides read TGTGCCAGCAGCTCCATGGGGAAGACAGGATTGTCACCCCTCCACTTT. Translating gives CASSSMGKTGLSPLHF. The chain is built from TRBV28 and TRBJ1-6, with D possibly being TRBD1 (6 bases). The V gene lost 6 bases and the J gene lost 10 bases, with 22 bases spanning the gap. Germline loops: CDR1 MDHEN, CDR2 SYDVKM. This CDR3 is built from 16 residues.

Judged by abundance, this clonotype is medium-sized (0.01 to 0.1%). The rearrangement links TRBV5-4 to TRBJ1-1; D is possibly TRBD1 (6 bases). Per germline, CDR1 SGHNT and CDR2 YYREEE (reference sequence). The V end lost 7 bases, the J end lost 6 bases, and 13 bases lay between the germline ends. CDR3 size: 12 residues. Here the CDR3 reads CASGRGDSEAFF. The DNA for the CDR3 is TGTGCCAGCGGGAGGGGGGACTCTGAAGCTTTCTTT.

This chain links TRBV29-1 with TRBJ2-2, with 11 bases lining up with TRBD2. Germline loops: CDR1 SQVTM, CDR2 ANQGSEA. There are 15 residues in the CDR3. Trimming removed 6 bases from V and 2 bases from J; junction bases left unmatched: 5. The CDR3 sequence: CSVKGLAANTGELFF. CDR3 DNA: TGCAGCGTGAAGGGACTAGCGGCCAACACCGGGGAGCTGTTTTTT.

Many counts were recorded for this clonotype. The chain joins TRBV11-2 to TRBJ1-1; perhaps TRBD1 as D (5 bases). Looked up from germline, CDR1 is SGHAT and CDR2 is FQNNGV. This CDR3 region has 16 residues. V was shortened by 1 base and J by 3 bases, with 15 bases between the two germline ends. The CDR3 is CASSLAKTQGYTEAFF. The CDR3 DNA reads TGTGCCAGCAGCTTAGCGAAGACGCAGGGTTACACTGAAGCTTTCTTT.

The V and J genes are TRBV4-2 and TRBJ2-1, with TRBD2 identical over 9 bases. The CDR3 has 15 residues. Germline assignment: CDR1 LGHNA and CDR2 YNFKEQ. The V gene end was trimmed by 6 bases and the J gene end by 2 bases; junction bases not matched to a gene: 5. The CDR3 nucleotides read TGTGCCAGCAGGTCGACTAGCGGACCCTACAATGAGCAGTTCTTC. Protein: CASRSTSGPYNEQFF.

This rearrangement joins TRBV4-2 to TRBJ2-7, with 8 bases matching TRBD2. CDR1 LGHNA and CDR2 YNFKEQ come from the germline V gene. The CDR3 length is 15 residues. Trimming cost V 0 bases and J 2 bases; bases outside gene matches: 3. The CDR3 here is CASSQEAGEAYEQYF. DNA of the CDR3: TGTGCCAGCAGCCAAGAAGCGGGAGAGGCCTACGAGCAGTACTTC.

The chain uses TRBV10-3 and TRBJ2-5; unclear D gene. Germline V lookup: CDR1 ENHRY, CDR2 SYGVKD. V lost 5 bases and J 3 bases, leaving 7 bases between the germline ends. This CDR3 has 12 amino acids. The CDR3 loop is CAISNPEETQYF. As DNA, the CDR3 is TGTGCCATCAGTAACCCCGAAGAGACCCAGTACTTC.

V gene TRBV2 combines with J gene TRBJ1-5; no firm D call. The CDR3 extends over 14 amino acids. In germline, CDR1 is SNHLY, CDR2 FYNNEI. The V gene lost 5 bases and the J gene lost 1 base, with 9 bases spanning the gap. The CDR3 DNA follows: TGTGCCAGCAGTTTTAGAGTAAGCAATCAGCCCCAGCATTTT. This codes for CASSFRVSNQPQHF.

The rearrangement links TRBV27 to TRBJ2-3; D may match TRBD1 or TRBD2 (5 bases each). CDR1 is MNHEY, CDR2 SMNVEV, per germline (reference sequence). V gave up 2 bases and J gave up 0 bases, with 18 bases separating them. The CDR3 is 18 amino acids. The CDR3 DNA is TGTGCCAGCAGTTTAGGGTTCCCCGGGACCGATAGCACAGATACGCAGTATTTT. It codes for CASSLGFPGTDSTDTQYF.

Here the CDR3 DNA reads TGTGCCAGCAGGGTGACAGGGGCCACTGAAGCTTTCTTT. Encoded protein: CASRVTGATEAFF. V usage is TRBV2 and J usage is TRBJ1-1; TRBD1 matches at 8 bases. After removal of 6 bases from V and 4 bases from J, the junction contained 4 bases not matched to a gene. Germline V gene sequence: CDR1 SNHLY, CDR2 FYNNEI. CDR3 length: 13 residues.